Many counts were recorded for the clone carrying this T cell receptor beta chain. Its specificity is unknown. This sample was taken from a study of post-analysis software for immune sequencing data. In the study overall: As for disease course, relapsing-remitting, secondary progressive and progressive-relapsing multiple sclerosis were all included.

Notes on the study in general: Controls' normalized Chao1 diversity significantly exceeded that of multiple sclerosis patients. Samples from one preparation batch, clustered by F measure, grouped strongly together.

Included in the TCR beta cDNA libraries were unique molecular identifiers. Starting from about 0.98 to 11 million T cells, the study yielded hundreds of thousands of cDNA molecules. A single record per CDR3 protein comes from TCRdb applying MiXCR to the PCR reads. Among 650,000 to 850,000 distinct CDR3 sequences listed, under 60% were seen once. The TCR originated in a girl between 5 and 17 years old with multiple sclerosis. The sequenced sample consisted of blood.

The CDR3 loop is CASRALEFHNEQFF. For the CDR3, the DNA is TGTGCCAGCAGGGCCCTCGAGTTCCACAATGAGCAGTTCTTC. V and J are TRBV12-3 or TRBV12-4 and TRBJ2-1; D uncertain. V was trimmed by 6 bases and J by 5 bases, leaving 14 bases between them. CDR3 length: 14 amino acids.